Listed here are 19 T cell receptor beta chains from one sample, sequenced in a study of technical replicates of blood from a handful of donors. The table came from immunoSEQ multiplex PCR; TCRdb's copy has only in-frame clones and leaves some out. The sample consists of approximately 81,000 clones, about 96% of them appearing once. Sequencing was done on a sample of T cells isolated from PBMCs. All receptors come from a human donor in good health.

The CDR3 region is CASSHKGASYEQYF. In nucleotides, the CDR3 is TGTGCCAGCAGCCACAAGGGGGCCTCCTACGAGCAGTACTTC. The gene calls are TRBV6-5 and TRBJ2-7; 7 bases map to TRBD1. The CDR3 contains 14 residues. V was clipped by 6 bases and J by 0 bases; unmatched bases: 5. Germline V lookup: CDR1 MNHEY, CDR2 SVGAGI.

V gene TRBV14 combines with J gene TRBJ1-2, with a weak D call TRBD1 (5 bases). Germline V gene data show CDR1 as SGHDN and CDR2 as FVKESK. The CDR3 loop spans 15 amino acids. V lost 2 bases and J 6 bases, leaving 16 bases between the germline ends. The CDR3 loop is CASSQTSRVINGYTF. For the CDR3, the DNA is TGTGCCAGCAGCCAAACTTCCAGGGTAATAAATGGCTACACCTTC.

The J gene is TRBJ1-5, the V gene TRBV28; a weak D match, TRBD1 (6 bases). The V gene lost 2 bases and the J gene lost 0 bases, with 11 bases spanning the gap. Germline V CDR1 and CDR2: MDHEN, SYDVKM. The CDR3 extends over 16 amino acids. The CDR3 here is CASSLMQGHSNQPQHF. The CDR3 DNA is TGTGCCAGCAGTTTAATGCAGGGACATAGCAATCAGCCCCAGCATTTT.

This sequence joins TRBV9 and TRBJ1-2; D uncertain. In germline, CDR1 is SGDLS, CDR2 YYNGEE. The CDR3 consists of 15 residues. The ends were cut back, 2 bases at V and 7 bases at J, with 18 bases in the middle. The CDR3 is CASSVRGSDIGGYTF. The CDR3 coding sequence is TGTGCCAGCAGCGTCAGAGGGTCGGATATCGGTGGCTACACCTTC.

This chain links TRBV7-9 with TRBJ2-3; no clear D gene. Germline V gene data show CDR1 as SEHNR and CDR2 as FQNEAQ (reference sequence). Trimming took 5 bases from V and 6 from J, leaving 21 bases between them. This CDR3 is 16 amino acids long. The CDR3: CASSPPGPLYWDTQYF. The DNA of the CDR3 is TGTGCCAGCAGCCCGCCGGGTCCTCTATACTGGGATACGCAGTATTTT.

The chain employs TRBV2 and TRBJ1-5; 9 bases fit TRBD1. This CDR3 contains 18 residues. The V segment lost 0 bases and the J segment 3 bases; nucleotides outside the gene matches: 9. CDR1 and CDR2 (germline): SNHLY, FYNNEI. CDR3 coding DNA: TGTGCCAGCAGTGAAGCGGACAGGGGTTGGCATAACAATCAGCCCCAGCATTTT. Translated: CASSEADRGWHNNQPQHF.

Only a few counts were recorded for this clone. The chain links TRBV6-6 to TRBJ2-2, with a weak D call TRBD2 (6 bases). CDR3 size: 13 residues. With 5 bases removed from V and 5 bases from J, the gap between germline ends came to 9 bases. Germline assignment: CDR1 MNHNY and CDR2 SVGAGI (reference sequence). Written as DNA, the CDR3 is TGTGCCAGCAGTGGACTACAAACCGGGGAGCTGTTTTTT. The encoded protein is CASSGLQTGELFF.

The chain couples TRBV4-2 to TRBJ2-5, with TRBD1 matching over 9 bases. Germline V CDR1 and CDR2: LGHNA, YNFKEQ. The CDR3 runs to 15 residues. With V trimmed by 1 base and J by 7 bases, 7 bases remained unmatched. The DNA for the CDR3 is TGTGCCAGCAGCCAAGCGACAGGGGGAGGAGGGACCCAGTACTTC. Protein sequence: CASSQATGGGGTQYF.

The gene calls are TRBV5-4 and TRBJ1-1, with 9 bases lining up with TRBD1. CDR3 length equals 15 residues. CDR1 and CDR2 from the germline V gene are SGHNT and YYREEE (reference sequence). The V and J ends lost 2 bases and 3 bases, in that order; junction bases with no gene match: 5. The CDR3 reads CASSFPTGGDTEAFF. For the CDR3, the DNA is TGTGCCAGCAGCTTCCCGACAGGGGGGGACACTGAAGCTTTCTTT.

V is TRBV7-9 and J is TRBJ1-4, with a tentative D call TRBD1 (6 bases). Germline V gene sequence: CDR1 SEHNR, CDR2 FQNEAQ (reference sequence). Trimming pared 5 bases from V and 6 bases from J, leaving 16 bases between. The CDR3 is 15 amino acids. CDR3 sequence reads: CASSLRGAAYEKLFF. For the CDR3, the DNA is TGTGCCAGCAGCCTACGGGGGGCAGCTTATGAAAAACTGTTTTTT.

The chain links TRBV25-1 to TRBJ1-2, with 7 bases matching TRBD1. The CDR3 sequence is 14 residues long. Trimming at V came to 6 bases and at J to 6 bases, leaving 10 bases not matched to a gene. Germline V gives CDR1 MGHDK, CDR2 SYGVNS. This chain's CDR3 is CASRRPGTDDGYTF. The DNA of the CDR3 is TGTGCCAGCAGGAGGCCGGGGACAGATGATGGCTACACCTTC.

This chain uses TRBV10-1 with TRBJ2-2, with 7 bases lining up with TRBD2. Germline V gives CDR1 WNHNN, CDR2 SYGVQD (reference sequence). The CDR3 is 16 amino acids. J lost 2 bases, V lost 3 bases, and 6 bases had no gene match. For the CDR3, the DNA is TGCGCCAGCAGTGACGGGCTAGCGGTAAACACCGGGGAGCTGTTTTTT. Translated, it gives CASSDGLAVNTGELFF.

The chain links TRBV19 to TRBJ1-1; 7 positions agree with TRBD1. Germline V lookup: CDR1 LNHDA, CDR2 SQIVND (reference sequence). The V segment lost 6 bases and the J segment 2 bases; nucleotides outside the gene matches: 9. CDR3 length: 15 amino acids. The CDR3: CASRNRQGLNTEAFF. The CDR3, as DNA: TGTGCCAGTAGGAACCGACAGGGCTTAAACACTGAAGCTTTCTTT.

The gene calls are TRBV28 and TRBJ2-7; 7 bases are a match to TRBD1. CDR1 MDHEN and CDR2 SYDVKM come from the germline V gene. V shed 6 bases and J 12 bases; nucleotides not matched to a gene: 8. CDR3 length: 11 amino acids. The CDR3: CASSLGQEAYF. Written as DNA, the CDR3 is TGTGCCAGCAGCTTAGGACAGGAGGCGTACTTC.

The chain has TRBV6-1 and TRBJ1-2; D call uncertain. V dropped 6 bases and J dropped 1 base, with 12 bases sitting between them. This CDR3 comprises 14 residues. Looked up from germline, CDR1 is MNHNS and CDR2 is SASEGT. CDR3 sequence: CASRSTRVNYGYTF. The CDR3 DNA sequence: TGTGCCAGCAGATCCACGCGGGTTAACTATGGCTACACCTTC.

The V and J genes are TRBV19 and TRBJ1-1; no clear D. The CDR3 totals 16 residues. V dropped 5 bases and J dropped 6 bases, with 22 bases sitting between them. CDR1 and CDR2 (germline): LNHDA, SQIVND (reference sequence). The CDR3 sequence is CASSLILGVRSSEAFF. In nucleotides, the CDR3 is TGTGCCAGTAGTCTTATACTAGGTGTAAGATCCTCTGAAGCTTTCTTT.

The rearrangement uses TRBV5-1 and TRBJ2-3, with TRBD2 matching over 10 bases. Germline V gene data show CDR1 as SGHRS and CDR2 as YFSETQ. Trimming at V came to 0 bases and at J to 6 bases, leaving 10 bases not matched to a gene. The CDR3 runs 17 residues. In DNA, the CDR3 is TGCGCCAGCAGCTTGGAAAAGCGGGGGGGTCCCAGGGATACGCAGTATTTT. Translating it yields CASSLEKRGGPRDTQYF.

The chain is built from TRBV29-1 and TRBJ2-7, with TRBD2 matching 7 bases. With 8 bases clipped from V and 0 bases from J, the junction kept 10 bases outside the gene matches. Per germline, CDR1 SQVTM and CDR2 ANQGSEA. This CDR3 is 14 amino acids long. The CDR3 DNA reads TGCAGCTTCTCCCAGGCGGGAGTCTCCTACGAGCAGTACTTC. Translating gives CSFSQAGVSYEQYF.

The genes are TRBV19 and TRBJ2-3; maybe TRBD1 (6 bases). Germline V lookup: CDR1 LNHDA, CDR2 SQIVND (reference sequence). V gave up 4 bases and J gave up 6 bases, with 14 bases separating them. The CDR3 totals 14 residues. DNA for the CDR3: TGTGCCAGTAGTACTAACCCAAGGGGGGATACGCAGTATTTT. It encodes CASSTNPRGDTQYF.